This T cell receptor beta chain derives from a study of cytomegalovirus exposure and HLA in healthy donors. Primers included in the PCR were 60 Vbeta and 13 Jbeta primers. Generated by immunoSEQ multiplex PCR, the TCRdb table keeps only in-frame clones and is missing some. The table includes approximately 70,000 clones, about two thirds detected once. Study results and limitations: Sequencing depth across donors, presence/absence analyses assumed, was roughly uniform. A later analysis found common viral pathogens apparently linked to several of the most significant clusters.

Looked up from germline, CDR1 is SSHAT and CDR2 is FNYEAQ (reference sequence). There are 14 residues in the CDR3. This clone was seen once. Its antigen is unknown. One end of the junction does not line up with germline, which may come from a read error. Although they were nominally healthy when sampled, donors likely had unrecorded immune exposures. What was sequenced was PBMCs. The clonotype was recovered from a woman aged 40 to 50 in good health and CMV-seropositive. The genes are TRBV7-7 and TRBJ2-3; weak D call: TRBD2 (7 bases). CDR3 in DNA: TGTGCTAGCAGCCAAGGGAGGGGGACAGATACGCAGTATTTT. Its translation is CASSQGRGTDTQYF.